This TCR beta chain was observed in a study of blood T cell repertoires in COVID-19. Study details: Specimens from acute and convalescent COVID-19 originated in the United States, Italy and Spain. PBMCs, B-cell-depleted T cells, or T cells were the source of the cDNA or gDNA that made up the material.

Trimming stripped 5 bases from V and 5 bases from J, with 9 bases between. The CDR3 extends over 12 amino acids. Germline V gene lookup returns CDR1 SGHVS and CDR2 FQNEAQ. Participant-given clinical history determined each cohort assignment. Either two negative PCRs, clearance, or symptom resolution qualified Cohort 3 donors as recovered. Sequenced by immunoSEQ multiplex PCR; TCRdb stores in-frame clones only, minus some. Of about 150,000 clones in the sample, about 80% were seen once. The chain links TRBV7-8 to TRBJ2-5, with unresolved D. Sequencing was done on a sample of PBMCs or T cells enriched from blood (not recorded which). The origin of this receptor is a woman between 50 and 59 years old who had recovered from COVID-19. The CDR3 loop reads CASSPSRETQYF. The CDR3 nucleotides read TGTGCCAGCAGCCCGAGTCGGGAGACCCAGTACTTC. Full variable domain (outside the CDR3, taken from reference TRBV7-8 and TRBJ2-5): GAGVSQSPRYKVAKRGQDVALRCDPISGHVSLFWYQQALGQGPEFLTYFQNEAQLDKSGLPSDRFFAERPEGSVSTLKIQRTQQEDSAVYLCASSPSRETQYFGPGTRLLVL.